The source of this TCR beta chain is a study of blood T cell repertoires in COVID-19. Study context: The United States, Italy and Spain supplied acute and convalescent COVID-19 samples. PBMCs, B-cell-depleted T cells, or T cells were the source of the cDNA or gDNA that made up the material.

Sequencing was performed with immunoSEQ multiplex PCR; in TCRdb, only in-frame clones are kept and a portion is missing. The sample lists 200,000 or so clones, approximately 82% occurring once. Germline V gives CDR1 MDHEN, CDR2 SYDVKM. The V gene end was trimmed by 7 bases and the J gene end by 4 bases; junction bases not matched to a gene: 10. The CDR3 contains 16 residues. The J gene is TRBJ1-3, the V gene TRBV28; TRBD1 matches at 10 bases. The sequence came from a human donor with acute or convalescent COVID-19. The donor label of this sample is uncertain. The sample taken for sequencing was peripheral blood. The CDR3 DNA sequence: TGTGCCAGCATCTCACCCGGGACAGGGGACGGAAACACCATATATTTT. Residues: CASISPGTGDGNTIYF.